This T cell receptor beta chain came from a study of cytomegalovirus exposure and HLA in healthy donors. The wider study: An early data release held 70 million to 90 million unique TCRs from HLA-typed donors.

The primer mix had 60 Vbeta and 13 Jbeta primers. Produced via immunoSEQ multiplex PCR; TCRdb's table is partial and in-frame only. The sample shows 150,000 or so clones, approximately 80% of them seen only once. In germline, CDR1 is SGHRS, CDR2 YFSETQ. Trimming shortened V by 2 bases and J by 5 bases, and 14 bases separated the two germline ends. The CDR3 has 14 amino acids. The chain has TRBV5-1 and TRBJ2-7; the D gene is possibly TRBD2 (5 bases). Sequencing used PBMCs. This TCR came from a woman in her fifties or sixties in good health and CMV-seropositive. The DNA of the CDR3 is TGCGCCAGCAGCTTTGAGGGTAGACCCCACGAGCAGTACTTC. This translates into CASSFEGRPHEQYF. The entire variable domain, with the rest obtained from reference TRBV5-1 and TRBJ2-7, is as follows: KAGVTQTPRYLIKTRGQQVTLSCSPISGHRSVSWYQQTPGQGLQFLFEYFSETQRNKGNFPGRFSGRQFSNSRSEMNVSTLELGDSALYLCASSFEGRPHEQYFGPGTRLTVT.